The present T cell receptor beta chain was sequenced within a study of response to subunit inactivated influenza vaccine. Study-level results: It was suggested by the authors that few new T cells are recruited by each seasonal influenza vaccination.

The CDR3 spans 15 residues. Trimming took off 0 bases at V and 0 bases at J, with 9 bases between the two ends. Germline V lookup: CDR1 SGHKS, CDR2 YYEKEE (reference sequence). A remark on this clonotype: The antigen remains undetermined.

In TCRdb, the RT-PCR reads were re-called with MiXCR into one record per CDR3 protein. The sample has about half a million distinct CDR3 sequences; 6% to 9% are singletons. The chain joins TRBV5-5 to TRBJ1-1, with D hard to call. Sequenced material: PBMCs from blood, taken less than 30 months after vaccination. The sequence came from a man between 50 and 75 years old who received an inactivated influenza vaccine. The CDR3 region is CASSLGISMNTEAFF. The CDR3 nucleotides read TGTGCCAGCAGCTTGGGAATCTCAATGAACACTGAAGCTTTCTTT.